The next 15 T cell receptor beta chains were all read from a single sample in a study of blood T cell repertoires in COVID-19. Here immunoSEQ multiplex PCR was the method, and the copy in TCRdb shows in-frame clones only, minus some. This table has more than 120,000 clones, roughly 84% appearing once. Material: peripheral blood. Receptor source: a human donor in a cohort sampled during active COVID-19.

V usage is TRBV7-9 and J usage is TRBJ2-1, with D possibly matching TRBD2 (5 bases). The V end was cut by 2 bases, the J end by 3 bases, with 11 bases between. Germline V gene lookup returns CDR1 SEHNR and CDR2 FQNEAQ (reference sequence). This CDR3 region has 15 residues. This chain's CDR3 is CASSLLDGNYNEQFF. The CDR3 DNA reads as TGTGCCAGCAGCTTACTGGACGGGAACTACAATGAGCAGTTCTTC.

CDR3: CAARQGQTNEKLFF. CDR3 nucleotides: TGTGCCGCCCGCCAGGGACAGACTAATGAAAAACTGTTTTTT. This rearrangement joins TRBV6-5 to TRBJ1-4; 7 bases map to TRBD1. The V gene end was trimmed by 11 bases and the J gene end by 2 bases; junction bases not matched to a gene: 8. The CDR3 runs 14 residues. Germline V gives CDR1 MNHEY, CDR2 SVGAGI.

The J gene is TRBJ1-2, the V gene TRBV9; 7 bases align to TRBD1. Trimming at V came to 2 bases and at J to 8 bases, leaving 15 bases not matched to a gene. The CDR3 loop spans 16 amino acids. Looked up from germline, CDR1 is SGDLS and CDR2 is YYNGEE. The CDR3 loop is CASSVVNRQGVGGYTF. As DNA, the CDR3 is TGTGCCAGCAGCGTCGTAAACCGACAGGGAGTGGGAGGCTACACCTTC. Supplemented by reference TRBV9 and TRBJ1-2, the full variable domain reads DSGVTQTPKHLITATGQRVTLRCSPRSGDLSVYWYQQSLDQGLQFLIQYYNGEERAKGNILERFSAQQFPDLHSELNLSSLELGDSALYFCASSVVNRQGVGGYTFGSGTRLTVV.

This clone was recorded a few times. The CDR3 sequence is CASLAGGSYNEQFF. CDR3 coding DNA: TGCGCCAGCTTGGCGGGGGGCTCCTACAATGAGCAGTTCTTC. The chain combines TRBV10-2 with TRBJ2-1; 8 bases align to TRBD2. Germline assignment: CDR1 WSHSY and CDR2 SAAADI. This CDR3 comprises 14 residues. V lost 8 bases, J lost 0 bases, and 3 bases stayed unmatched.

The chain combines TRBV6-6 with TRBJ1-4, with TRBD1 identical over 7 bases. Unmatched junction bases numbered 6, after V lost 8 bases and J lost 6 bases. This CDR3 region has 13 residues. Germline loops: CDR1 MNHNY, CDR2 SVGAGI (reference sequence). CDR3 sequence: CASRGGADEKLFF. CDR3 bases: TGTGCCAGCCGAGGGGGCGCGGATGAAAAACTGTTTTTT.

This sequence joins TRBV3-1 (or the pseudogene TRBV3-2) and TRBJ1-1; maybe TRBD1 (5 bases). The CDR3 sequence is 14 residues long. V was clipped by 7 bases and J by 0 bases, with 12 bases between them. The germline V gene has CDR1 LGHDT and CDR2 YNNKEL (reference sequence). The CDR3 loop reads CASNGGTLNTEAFF. In DNA, the CDR3 is TGTGCCAGCAACGGGGGGACCTTGAACACTGAAGCTTTCTTT.

In DNA, the CDR3 is TGTGCCAGCACCCTAGCGGGGGGATCCGGGGAGCTGTTTTTT. Translated, it gives CASTLAGGSGELFF. The rearrangement links TRBV11-2 to TRBJ2-2; 11 nucleotides align to TRBD2. CDR3 length: 14 residues. V was clipped by 7 bases and J by 6 bases; unmatched bases: 4. CDR1 and CDR2 from the germline V gene are SGHAT and FQNNGV.

The chain combines TRBV5-5 with TRBJ1-4; D unresolved. V lost 4 bases and J lost 0, with 10 bases in between. Germline CDR1 reads SGHKS; CDR2 reads YYEKEE (reference sequence). This CDR3 is 15 amino acids long. CDR3 loop: CASSRGASTNEKLFF. CDR3 nucleotide sequence: TGTGCCAGCAGCCGAGGCGCTTCAACTAATGAAAAACTGTTTTTT.

The chain has TRBV6-5 and TRBJ1-4; D might be TRBD1 (6 bases). Germline V gene lookup returns CDR1 MNHEY and CDR2 SVGAGI. The V and J ends lost 9 bases and 7 bases respectively, with 21 bases between them. CDR3 size: 15 residues. This chain's CDR3 is CASTRAQGRGEKLFF. CDR3 DNA: TGTGCCAGTACGAGGGCGCAGGGGAGGGGTGAAAAACTGTTTTTT.

This clone was seen only once. This CDR3 is CASSSQGARQPQHF. CDR3 sequence (DNA): TGTGCCAGCAGTTCACAGGGGGCGAGGCAGCCCCAGCATTTT. V and J are TRBV2 and TRBJ1-5; 9 nucleotides match TRBD1. The CDR3 has 14 residues. CDR1 is SNHLY and CDR2 is FYNNEI in the germline V gene. The trim removed 5 bases at V and 7 bases at J, leaving 6 bases unmatched.

The rearrangement uses TRBV28 and TRBJ1-5; D is possibly TRBD1 (6 bases). V gave up 6 bases and J gave up 5 bases, with 11 bases separating them. Germline assignment: CDR1 MDHEN and CDR2 SYDVKM. The CDR3 runs to 13 residues. CDR3 sequence reads: CASRGQRHQPQHF. CDR3 in DNA: TGTGCCAGCAGAGGACAGCGTCATCAGCCCCAGCATTTT.

The chain combines TRBV6-5 with TRBJ2-1, with D perhaps matching TRBD1 (6 bases). This CDR3 has 14 residues. Germline CDR1 MNHEY, CDR2 SVGAGI. V lost 8 bases, J lost 6 bases, and 17 bases lay in between. This CDR3 reads CASGTGSQGNEQFF. Here the CDR3 DNA reads TGTGCCAGCGGTACGGGCTCACAGGGCAATGAGCAGTTCTTC.

This chain links TRBV5-8 with TRBJ2-1; tentative D call: TRBD1 (7 bases). This CDR3 has 17 residues. Germline-derived CDR1 and CDR2 are SGHTS and YDEGEE. The ends were cut back, 1 base at V and 5 bases at J, with 19 bases in the middle. The CDR3 DNA sequence: TGTGCCAGCAGCTTGTTTTGGGTGACAGGGAGGAACAATGAGCAGTTCTTC. Its protein product is CASSLFWVTGRNNEQFF. The whole variable domain, filled in from reference TRBV5-8 and TRBJ2-1, reads EAGVTQSPTHLIKTRGQQATLRCSPISGHTSVYWYQQALGLGLQFLLWYDEGEERNRGNFPPRFSGRQFPNYSSELNVNALELEDSALYLCASSLFWVTGRNNEQFFGPGTRLTVL.

The chain has TRBV5-1 and TRBJ2-2; 10 bases map to TRBD2. Germline-derived CDR1 and CDR2 are SGHRS and YFSETQ. J lost 6 bases, V lost 1 base, and 6 bases had no gene match. The CDR3 length is 16 residues. DNA for the CDR3: TGCGCCAGCAGCTTGTCTCTAGCGGGAGTCTCCGGGGAGCTGTTTTTT. This codes for CASSLSLAGVSGELFF.

The rearrangement uses TRBV18 and TRBJ2-7; 15 positions match TRBD2. This CDR3 region has 16 residues. Germline values: CDR1 KGHSH, CDR2 LQKENI. Trimming took 4 bases from V and 6 from J; bases not matched to a gene: 7. As DNA, the CDR3 is TGTGCCAGCTCACGAGGACTAGCGGGGGGGGCCGCCGAGCAGTACTTC. Translating gives CASSRGLAGGAAEQYF. Using reference TRBV18 and TRBJ2-7 for the parts outside the CDR3, the full variable domain is NAGVMQNPRHLVRRRGQEARLRCSPMKGHSHVYWYRQLPEEGLKFMVYLQKENIIDESGMPKERFSAEFPKEGPSILRIQQVVRGDSAAYFCASSRGLAGGAAEQYFGPGTRLTVT.